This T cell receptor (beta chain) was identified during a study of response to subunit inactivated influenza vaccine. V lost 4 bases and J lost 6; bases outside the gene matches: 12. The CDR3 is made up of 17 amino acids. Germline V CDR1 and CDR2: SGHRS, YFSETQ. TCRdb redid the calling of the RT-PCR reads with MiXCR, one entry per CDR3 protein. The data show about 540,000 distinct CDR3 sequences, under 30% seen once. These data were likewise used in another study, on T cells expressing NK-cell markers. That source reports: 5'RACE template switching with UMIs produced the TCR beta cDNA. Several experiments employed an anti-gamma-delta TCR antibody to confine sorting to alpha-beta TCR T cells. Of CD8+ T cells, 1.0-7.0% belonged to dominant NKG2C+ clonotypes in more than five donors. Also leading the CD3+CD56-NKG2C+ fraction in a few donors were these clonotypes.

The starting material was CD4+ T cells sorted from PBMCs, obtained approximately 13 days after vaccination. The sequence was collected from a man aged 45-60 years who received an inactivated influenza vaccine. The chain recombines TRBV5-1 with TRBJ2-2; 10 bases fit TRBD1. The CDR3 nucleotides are TGCGCCAGCAGCCCCAAGGCCGGGACAGGGGTACCCGGGGAGCTGTTTTTT. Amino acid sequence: CASSPKAGTGVPGELFF.